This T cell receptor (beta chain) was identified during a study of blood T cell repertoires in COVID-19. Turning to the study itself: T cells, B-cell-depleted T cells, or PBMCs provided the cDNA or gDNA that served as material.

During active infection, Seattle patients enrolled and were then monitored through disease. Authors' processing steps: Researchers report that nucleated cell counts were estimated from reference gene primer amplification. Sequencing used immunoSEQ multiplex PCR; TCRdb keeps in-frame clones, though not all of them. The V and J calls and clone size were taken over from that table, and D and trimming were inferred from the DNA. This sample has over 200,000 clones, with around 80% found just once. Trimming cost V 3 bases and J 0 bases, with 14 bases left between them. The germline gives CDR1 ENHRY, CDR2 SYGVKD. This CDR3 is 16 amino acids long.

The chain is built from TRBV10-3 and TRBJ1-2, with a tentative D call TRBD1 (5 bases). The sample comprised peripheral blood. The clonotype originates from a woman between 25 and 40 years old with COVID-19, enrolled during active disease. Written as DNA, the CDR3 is TGTGCCATCAGTGACCCGGAGGGACGGACTAACTATGGCTACACCTTC. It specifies CAISDPEGRTNYGYTF.